The 19 T cell receptor beta chains reported below all come from one sample, sequenced in a study of vaccination and CD4 T cells after COVID-19. The time point here: late sampling 161 to 241 days after vaccination in a few convalescent patients. Treatment in this sample: approximately 11-day PBMC culture with coronavirus spike peptide pools or control peptides (ViraFEST assay). No antigens are known for them. Cultured CD4+ T cell DNA was sequenced using the Oncomine TCR Beta short-read assay. TCRdb fed the PCR reads into MiXCR, producing one record per CDR3 protein. This table has about 20,000 distinct CDR3 sequences, approximately 38% appearing once. Sequences were derived from CD4+ T cells from blood, cultured in vitro, sampled about 7 months after SARS-CoV-2 vaccination. The receptors were gathered from a human donor who had recovered from COVID-19.

This clonotype was found a few times. The gene calls are TRBV20-1 and TRBJ2-1; D perhaps matches TRBD2 (5 bases). Germline V gene sequence: CDR1 DFQATT, CDR2 SNEGSKA (reference sequence). This CDR3 contains 15 residues. Trimming removed 1 base at V and 6 bases at J, with 16 bases between. Here the CDR3 DNA reads TGCAGTGCTAGAGCCTACAAAGAGGGCCTCAATGAGCAGTTCTTC. This codes for CSARAYKEGLNEQFF.

V is TRBV2 and J is TRBJ1-2; the D gene is possibly TRBD1 (6 bases). CDR3 length equals 14 residues. V was pared by 6 bases and J by 7 bases, with 18 bases between. CDR1 and CDR2 (germline): SNHLY, FYNNEI. Here the CDR3 reads CASSIQEGEGGYTF. CDR3 coding DNA: TGTGCCAGCAGCATTCAGGAGGGGGAGGGTGGCTACACCTTC.

The gene calls are TRBV20-1 and TRBJ1-1; a weak D match, TRBD1 (5 bases). Germline V gene lookup returns CDR1 DFQATT and CDR2 SNEGSKA (reference sequence). The CDR3 length is 15 residues. Trimming removed 5 bases from V and 5 bases from J, with 21 bases in between. CDR3 coding DNA: TGCAGTGCTTACCCCGTTGGGGGGGGTGGAACTGAAGCTTTCTTT. Its protein product is CSAYPVGGGGTEAFF.

CDR3 nucleotides: TGTGCCAGCAGTACCTGGACCGAAGAGACCCAGTACTTC. It specifies CASSTWTEETQYF. The genes are TRBV28 and TRBJ2-5; D is uncertain. The CDR3 contains 13 residues. The germline V gene has CDR1 MDHEN and CDR2 SYDVKM. Trimming removed 5 bases at V and 3 bases at J, with 10 bases between.

This clonotype was seen only a few times. The genes are TRBV7-2 and TRBJ2-7; 7 nucleotides line up with TRBD1. Germline V lookup: CDR1 SGHTA, CDR2 FQGNSA. The V and J ends lost 5 bases and 5 bases, in that order; junction bases with no gene match: 9. This CDR3 spans 14 amino acids. CDR3 in amino acids: CASSNRQGRHEQYF. As DNA, the CDR3 is TGTGCCAGCAGCAATCGACAGGGTAGGCACGAGCAGTACTTC.

The chain couples TRBV2 to TRBJ2-1; no definite D call. The V end lost 4 bases, the J end lost 7 bases, and 11 bases lay between the germline ends. This CDR3 spans 13 amino acids. Per the germline V gene, CDR1 is SNHLY and CDR2 is FYNNEI. CDR3 DNA sequence: TGTGCCAGCAGTGGGTGGCTAGGGAATGAGCAGTTCTTC. Protein product: CASSGWLGNEQFF.

The V gene is TRBV7-8, the J gene TRBJ2-1; D possibly matches TRBD1 or TRBD2 (5 bases each). V lost 1 base and J 7 bases, leaving 8 bases between the germline ends. The CDR3 has 13 residues. Germline V gene lookup returns CDR1 SGHVS and CDR2 FQNEAQ. DNA for the CDR3: TGTGCCAGCAGCTTAGTGGGGGTTAATGAGCAGTTCTTC. It is translated as CASSLVGVNEQFF.

V and J are TRBV7-2 and TRBJ1-1, with D unclear. CDR1 and CDR2 (germline): SGHTA, FQGNSA. The CDR3 contains 13 residues. V was pared by 2 bases and J by 6 bases, with 10 bases between. The CDR3 coding sequence is TGTGCCAGCAGCTTAATGAGGGATGCTGAAGCTTTCTTT. Its translation: CASSLMRDAEAFF.

V usage is TRBV11-2 and J usage is TRBJ2-2; possible D gene TRBD1, 6 bases. CDR1 and CDR2 (germline): SGHAT, FQNNGV. V lost 2 bases and J lost 4, with 11 bases in between. The length of the CDR3 is 15 residues. CDR3 in amino acids: CASSLRLGGTGELFF. The CDR3 nucleotides read TGTGCCAGCAGCTTACGATTAGGGGGCACCGGGGAGCTGTTTTTT.

The CDR3: CASSLSDRQYF. Here the CDR3 DNA reads TGTGCCAGCAGCTTGTCTGATAGGCAGTACTTC. This chain links TRBV5-6 with TRBJ2-7; D gene ambiguous. The CDR3 is made up of 11 amino acids. Trimming removed 1 base at V and 9 bases at J, with 8 bases between. Germline loops: CDR1 SGHDT, CDR2 YYEEEE.

This clonotype was picked up a small number of times. This sequence joins TRBV27 and TRBJ2-1; D call uncertain. Germline-derived CDR1 and CDR2 are MNHEY and SMNVEV (reference sequence). The V gene lost 6 bases and the J gene lost 0 bases, with 3 bases spanning the gap. The CDR3 spans 12 residues. CDR3 nucleotide sequence: TGTGCCAGCAGGCCCTCCTACAATGAGCAGTTCTTC. Translated: CASRPSYNEQFF.

The chain has TRBV4-2 and TRBJ2-7; the match to TRBD2 covers 8 bases. V shed 3 bases, J shed 5 bases, and the junction held 15 bases outside the gene matches. CDR3 length equals 17 residues. CDR1 is LGHNA and CDR2 is YNFKEQ in the germline V gene. The CDR3 is CASSQRQRSGGAHEQYF. The CDR3 DNA is TGTGCCAGCAGCCAGCGGCAAAGGAGCGGGGGAGCCCACGAGCAGTACTTC.

This clonotype was recorded a few times. The chain recombines TRBV19 with TRBJ1-2; 9 positions agree with TRBD1. Germline CDR1 is LNHDA and CDR2 is SQIVND (reference sequence). The CDR3 sequence is 13 residues long. The V gene end was trimmed by 5 bases and the J gene end by 4 bases; junction bases not matched to a gene: 2. The CDR3 sequence is CASSAGQGYGYTF. The CDR3, as DNA: TGTGCCAGTAGTGCGGGACAGGGCTATGGCTACACCTTC.

V and J are TRBV20-1 and TRBJ2-4, with D perhaps TRBD1 or TRBD2 (6 bases each). The V end lost 6 bases, the J end lost 8 bases, and 20 bases lay between the germline ends. In germline, CDR1 is DFQATT, CDR2 SNEGSKA (reference sequence). There are 14 residues in the CDR3. This chain's CDR3 is CSAPLPGAKDIQYF. CDR3 in DNA: TGCAGTGCCCCGCTACCGGGGGCGAAGGACATTCAGTACTTC.

DNA for the CDR3: TGTGCCACCAGTGACTCCTCCCGGACAGGGATAGAGACCCAGTACTTC. This gives the protein CATSDSSRTGIETQYF. The V gene is TRBV24-1, the J gene TRBJ2-5; TRBD1 matches 8 bases. V lost 4 bases to trimming and J lost 4 bases; unmatched junction nucleotides: 10. Germline CDR1 is KGHDR and CDR2 is SFDVKD. This CDR3 region has 16 residues.

This clonotype was seen at least ten times. The rearrangement uses TRBV2 and TRBJ1-2; no firm D call. Germline-derived CDR1 and CDR2 are SNHLY and FYNNEI. The V end lost 4 bases, the J end lost 7 bases, and 10 bases lay between the germline ends. This CDR3 has 12 residues. Here the CDR3 DNA reads TGTGCCAGCAGTGGGCCCGGCGGTGGCTACACCTTC. Encoded protein: CASSGPGGGYTF.

The J gene is TRBJ1-5, the V gene TRBV1; TRBD1 is the table's D call and was not checked against the DNA. TRBV1 is reported as a pseudogene. The CDR3 loop spans 16 amino acids. The CDR3 sequence: CTSSLGGNSSNQPQHF. CDR3 in DNA: TGCACCAGCAGCCTGGGGGGAAACTCTAGCAATCAGCCCCAGCATTTT.

This clonotype has a handful of counts. This chain uses TRBV20-1 with TRBJ1-1; possible D gene TRBD1, 6 bases. This CDR3 spans 13 amino acids. Trimming removed 6 bases at V and 9 bases at J, with 20 bases between. CDR1 and CDR2 (germline): DFQATT, SNEGSKA (reference sequence). The CDR3 DNA sequence: TGCAGTGCCAGCACAGGGCCTCAACGACAAGCTTTCTTT. Its protein is CSASTGPQRQAFF.

The chain joins TRBV11-1 to TRBJ2-3, with 10 bases aligning to TRBD1. V lost 5 bases and J lost 6; bases outside the gene matches: 14. Germline V gene sequence: CDR1 SGHAT, CDR2 FQDESV (reference sequence). CDR3 length: 17 residues. CDR3 protein: CASSGISGDRGRDTQYF. Written as DNA, the CDR3 is TGTGCCAGCAGCGGCATATCGGGGGACAGGGGCCGGGATACGCAGTATTTT. Drawing the rest from reference TRBV11-1 and TRBJ2-3, the complete variable domain is EAEVAQSPRYKITEKSQAVAFWCDPISGHATLYWYRQILGQGPELLVQFQDESVVDDSQLPKDRFSAERLKGVDSTLKIQPAELGDSAMYLCASSGISGDRGRDTQYFGPGTRLTVL.